This TCR beta chain was sequenced during a study of cytomegalovirus exposure and HLA in healthy donors. Overall study findings and caveats: Among CMV-associated TCR beta chains, most appeared HLA-restricted in a later analysis.

In its sample, this clone was seen a few times. Its antigen is as yet unknown. PCR amplification relied on 60 Vbeta primers (plus 13 Jbeta primers). This table comes from immunoSEQ multiplex PCR, and its TCRdb copy is limited to in-frame clones, with some not included. The sample carries over 150,000 clones, around 83% recorded once. The CDR3 totals 14 residues. The V and J ends lost 0 bases and 4 bases respectively, with 4 bases between them. The germline V gene has CDR1 MNHNY and CDR2 SVGAGI (reference sequence). This TCR derives from a woman between 50 and 59 years old in good health and CMV-seropositive. The chain has TRBV6-6 and TRBJ2-6; D unresolved. Specimen: PBMCs. The CDR3 coding sequence is TGTGCCAGCAGTTACTCGACAGGGGCCAACGTCCTGACTTTC. As protein: CASSYSTGANVLTF.